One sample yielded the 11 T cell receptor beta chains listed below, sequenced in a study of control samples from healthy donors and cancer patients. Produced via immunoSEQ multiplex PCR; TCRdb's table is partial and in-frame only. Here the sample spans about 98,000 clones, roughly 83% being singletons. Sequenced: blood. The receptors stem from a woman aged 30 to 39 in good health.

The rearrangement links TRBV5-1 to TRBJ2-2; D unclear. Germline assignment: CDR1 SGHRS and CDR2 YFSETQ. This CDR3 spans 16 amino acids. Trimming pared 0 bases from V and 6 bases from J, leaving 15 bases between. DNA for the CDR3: TGCGCCAGCAGCTTGGCCGGCATCTTAACAGCCGGGGAGCTGTTTTTT. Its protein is CASSLAGILTAGELFF.

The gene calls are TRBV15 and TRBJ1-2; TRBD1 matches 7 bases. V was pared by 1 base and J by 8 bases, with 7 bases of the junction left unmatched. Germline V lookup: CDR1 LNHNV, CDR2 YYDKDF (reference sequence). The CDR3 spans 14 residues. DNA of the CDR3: TGTGCCACCAGCAGAGTACAGGGGCGTACGGGCTACACCTTC. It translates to CATSRVQGRTGYTF.

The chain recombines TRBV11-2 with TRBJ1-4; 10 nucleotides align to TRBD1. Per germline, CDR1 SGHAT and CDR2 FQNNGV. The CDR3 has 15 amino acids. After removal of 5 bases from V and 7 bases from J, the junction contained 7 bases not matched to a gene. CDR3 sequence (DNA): TGTGCCAGCAGCCAGGTGGGACAGGGGAGTGAAAAACTGTTTTTT. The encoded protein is CASSQVGQGSEKLFF. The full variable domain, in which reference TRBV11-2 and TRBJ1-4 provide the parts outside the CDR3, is EAGVAQSPRYKIIEKRQSVAFWCNPISGHATLYWYQQILGQGPKLLIQFQNNGVVDDSQLPKDRFSAERLKGVDSTLKIQPAKLEDSAVYLCASSQVGQGSEKLFFGSGTQLSVL.

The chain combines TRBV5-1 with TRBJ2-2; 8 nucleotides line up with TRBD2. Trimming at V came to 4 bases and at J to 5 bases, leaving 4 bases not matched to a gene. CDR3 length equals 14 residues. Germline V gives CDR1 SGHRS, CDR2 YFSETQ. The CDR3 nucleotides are TGCGCCAGCAGCGGGACTAGAAGGACCGGGGAGCTGTTTTTT. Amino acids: CASSGTRRTGELFF.

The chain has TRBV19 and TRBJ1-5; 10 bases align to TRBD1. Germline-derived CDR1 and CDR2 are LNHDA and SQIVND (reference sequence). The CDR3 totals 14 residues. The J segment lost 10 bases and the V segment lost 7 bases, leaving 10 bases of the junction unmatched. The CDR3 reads CASIAGGQGSPQHF. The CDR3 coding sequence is TGTGCCAGTATCGCTGGGGGACAGGGGTCTCCCCAGCATTTT. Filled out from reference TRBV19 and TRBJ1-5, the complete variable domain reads DGGITQSPKYLFRKEGQNVTLSCEQNLNHDAMYWYRQDPGQGLRLIYYSQIVNDFQKGDIAEGYSVSREKKESFPLTVTSAQKNPTAFYLCASIAGGQGSPQHFGDGTRLSIL.

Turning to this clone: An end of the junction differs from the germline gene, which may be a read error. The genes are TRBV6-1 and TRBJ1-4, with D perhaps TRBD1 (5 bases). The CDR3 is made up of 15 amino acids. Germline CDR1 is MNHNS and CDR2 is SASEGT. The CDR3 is CASREGQNTNEKLFF. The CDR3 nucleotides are TGTGCCAGCAGGGAAGGACAAAATACTAATGAAAAACTGTTTTTT.

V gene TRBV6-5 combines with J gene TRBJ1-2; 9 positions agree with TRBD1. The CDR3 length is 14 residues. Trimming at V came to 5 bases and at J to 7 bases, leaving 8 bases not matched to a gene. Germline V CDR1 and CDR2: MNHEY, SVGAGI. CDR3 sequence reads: CASSLRDREGGYTF. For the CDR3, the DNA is TGTGCCAGCAGTCTCCGGGACAGGGAAGGTGGCTACACCTTC.

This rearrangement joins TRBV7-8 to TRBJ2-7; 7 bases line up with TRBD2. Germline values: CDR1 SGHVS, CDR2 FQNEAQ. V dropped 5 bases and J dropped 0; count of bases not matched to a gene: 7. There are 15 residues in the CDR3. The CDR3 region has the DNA TGTGCCAGCAGCCCTGTGCGGGGGACCTCCTACGAGCAGTACTTC. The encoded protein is CASSPVRGTSYEQYF.

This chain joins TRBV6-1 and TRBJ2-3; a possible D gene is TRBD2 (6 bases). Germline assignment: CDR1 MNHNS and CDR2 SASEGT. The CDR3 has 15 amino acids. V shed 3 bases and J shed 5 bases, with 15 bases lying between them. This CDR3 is CASSDAGGRGDTQYF. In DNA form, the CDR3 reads TGTGCCAGCAGTGATGCCGGGGGACGAGGAGATACGCAGTATTTT.

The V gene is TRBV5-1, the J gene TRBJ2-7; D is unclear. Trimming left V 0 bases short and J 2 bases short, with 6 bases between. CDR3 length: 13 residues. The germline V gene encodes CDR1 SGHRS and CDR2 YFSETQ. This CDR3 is CASSLDTTYEQYF. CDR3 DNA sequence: TGCGCCAGCAGCTTGGACACTACCTACGAGCAGTACTTC.

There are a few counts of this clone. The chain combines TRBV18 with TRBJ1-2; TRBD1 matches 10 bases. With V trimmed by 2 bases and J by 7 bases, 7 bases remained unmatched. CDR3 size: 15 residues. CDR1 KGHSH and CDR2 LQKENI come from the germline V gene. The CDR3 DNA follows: TGTGCCAGCTCACCAAGGGACAGGGGAACGGGTGGCTACACCTTC. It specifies CASSPRDRGTGGYTF. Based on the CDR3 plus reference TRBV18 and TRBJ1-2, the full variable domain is NAGVMQNPRHLVRRRGQEARLRCSPMKGHSHVYWYRQLPEEGLKFMVYLQKENIIDESGMPKERFSAEFPKEGPSILRIQQVVRGDSAAYFCASSPRDRGTGGYTFGSGTRLTVV.